This T cell receptor (beta chain) was profiled in a study of immune evolution from preneoplasia to lung adenocarcinoma. CDR3 length: 14 residues. Germline V CDR1 and CDR2: SGHNT, YYREEE (reference sequence). V gave up 4 bases and J gave up 5 bases; unmatched junction bases: 6. Sequenced by immunoSEQ multiplex PCR; TCRdb stores in-frame clones only, minus some. Of some 7,500 clones in the sample, 70% to 90% are singletons; the top ten hold 2% to 2.5%. Sequences were obtained from FFPE minimally invasive lung adenocarcinoma tissue. The TCR sequence derives from a person older than 75 with lung adenocarcinoma. The chain employs TRBV5-4 and TRBJ1-2; 9 positions agree with TRBD1. The CDR3 DNA is TGTGCCAGCAGCCCACAGGACAGGGGATATGGCTACACCTTC. It specifies CASSPQDRGYGYTF.